The clone carrying this T cell receptor (beta chain) came up a few times. What it binds is unknown. Per donor, one heparinised blood draw averaged roughly 110 mL. The sample originates from a study of beta chain features in type 1 diabetes. Whole-study results and caveats: PCR might favor shorter templates, equally in patients and controls. Type 1 diabetes patients had VDJ junctions that carried fewer insertions and more deletions.

This CDR3 contains 12 residues. Germline CDR1 is SGHNT and CDR2 is YENEEA. V gave up 6 bases and J gave up 4 bases; unmatched junction bases: 1. What was sequenced were expressed TCRB transcripts, since all of the isolated RNA had been reverse transcribed. Assay: immunoSEQ multiplex PCR; the TCRdb copy retains only in-frame clones and omits some. The sample includes roughly 300,000 clones, 6.5% to 10% seen only once; the top ten take approximately 0.47%. The sequence derives from a woman younger than 30 in good health. The sequencing input was central memory CD4+ T cells from blood. The rearrangement joins TRBV11-3 to TRBJ1-1; 8 bases are a match to TRBD1. CDR3 bases: TGTGCCAGCAGTACAGGGGGCACTGAAGCTTTCTTT. It yields the protein CASSTGGTEAFF.